A single sample gave rise to the 21 T cell receptor beta chains below, sequenced in a study of graft-versus-host responses after intestinal transplantation (dated by TCRdb to the early 2020s). Libraries came from the immunoSEQ multiplex PCR assay. As stored in TCRdb, this immuneACCESS dataset retains in-frame rearrangements with V and J assigned. A fraction of the clones does not appear; measured against another copy, unresolved V genes explain less than half of the discrepancy, and the remainder lacks a known reason. The sample table holds 80,000 or so clones, of which around 92% were seen once. Clones ranked in the top ten supply under 0.85% of the sample. This specimen was PBMCs, taken 98 days after intestinal transplantation. These receptors were collected from a human patient who received an intestinal transplant, so some T cells may come from the graft donor.

CDR3: CASSLGGWDSPLHF. The CDR3 DNA reads as TGTGCCAGCAGCCTAGGGGGCTGGGATTCACCCCTCCACTTT. The chain is built from TRBV6-5 and TRBJ1-6, with TRBD1 matching over 7 bases. V was pared by 6 bases and J by 8 bases, with 7 bases of the junction left unmatched. The CDR3 sequence is 14 residues long. Germline loops: CDR1 MNHEY, CDR2 SVGAGI.

The chain employs TRBV6-1 and TRBJ2-6; TRBD2 matches 7 bases. Germline V gene data show CDR1 as MNHNS and CDR2 as SASEGT. V lost 4 bases and J lost 2; bases outside the gene matches: 2. The CDR3 contains 15 residues. DNA for the CDR3: TGTGCCAGCAGTGGGGCGGGAGCTGGGGCCAACGTCCTGACTTTC. Translated: CASSGAGAGANVLTF.

The chain joins TRBV6-6 to TRBJ1-5; D call uncertain. CDR1 is MNHNY, CDR2 SVGAGI, per germline (reference sequence). The CDR3 spans 14 residues. Trimming shortened V by 2 bases and J by 9 bases, and 14 bases separated the two germline ends. CDR3: CASSYLGKSAPQHF. CDR3 in DNA: TGTGCCAGCAGTTACCTGGGTAAATCAGCGCCCCAGCATTTT.

The chain is built from TRBV5-4 and TRBJ2-7; perhaps TRBD1 as D (5 bases). Germline lookup yields CDR1 SGHNT and CDR2 YYREEE (reference sequence). The CDR3 spans 16 residues. V was clipped by 0 bases and J by 2 bases, with 15 bases between them. CDR3 in DNA: TGTGCCAGCAGCTTGGCGCAGGGTACGAAGACCTACGAGCAGTACTTC. This codes for CASSLAQGTKTYEQYF. Full variable domain (remainder filled in from reference TRBV5-4 and TRBJ2-7): ETGVTQSPTHLIKTRGQQVTLRCSSQSGHNTVSWYQQALGQGPQFIFQYYREEENGRGNFPPRFSGLQFPNYSSELNVNALELDDSALYLCASSLAQGTKTYEQYFGPGTRLTVT.

The J gene is TRBJ2-3, the V gene TRBV27, with 8 positions matching TRBD2. Germline V gives CDR1 MNHEY, CDR2 SMNVEV (reference sequence). V shed 5 bases and J 5 bases; nucleotides not matched to a gene: 0. This CDR3 region has 12 residues. CDR3 sequence (DNA): TGTGCCAGCAGTCTAGCGGGAGATACGCAGTATTTT. It codes for CASSLAGDTQYF.

The V call is TRBV12-2, the J call TRBJ2-1; the table's D call, TRBD1, was not checked against the DNA. TRBV12-2 is deemed a pseudogene. There are 15 residues in the CDR3. CDR3 in DNA: TGTGCAAGTCGCCTCGGGACAGTGGTGACCGATGAGCAGTTCTTC. Amino acids: CASRLGTVVTDEQFF.

V usage is TRBV2 and J usage is TRBJ2-1, with TRBD2 matching 9 bases. Germline V gives CDR1 SNHLY, CDR2 FYNNEI. J was trimmed by 15 bases and V by 9 bases; bases with no gene match: 9. The CDR3 totals 11 residues. The CDR3 DNA sequence: TGTGCCAGACGGAGCGGACTAGCGTCGTTCTTC. Translating it yields CARRSGLASFF.

This chain connects TRBV19 to TRBJ2-5; 8 positions agree with TRBD2. V was clipped by 7 bases and J by 4 bases; unmatched bases: 11. Per germline, CDR1 LNHDA and CDR2 SQIVND (reference sequence). The CDR3 runs to 15 residues. The CDR3 is CASTLPREGVETQYF. The DNA for the CDR3 is TGTGCCAGTACCCTCCCCCGGGAGGGCGTAGAGACCCAGTACTTC.

The chain's CDR3 is CASSLGVNAETQYF. The CDR3 region has the DNA TGTGCCAGCAGCTTAGGGGTGAACGCAGAGACCCAGTACTTC. The chain has TRBV7-2 and TRBJ2-5, with D unresolved. Germline loops: CDR1 SGHTA, CDR2 FQGNSA. This CDR3 comprises 14 residues. The ends were cut back, 1 base at V and 4 bases at J, with 10 bases in the middle.

V usage is TRBV6-1 and J usage is TRBJ2-4; D is unclear. Germline values: CDR1 MNHNS, CDR2 SASEGT. The CDR3 sequence is 14 residues long. Trimming took off 4 bases at V and 0 bases at J, with 7 bases between the two ends. The CDR3 here is CASSGPLAKNIQYF. The CDR3 coding sequence is TGTGCCAGCAGTGGTCCTTTAGCCAAAAACATTCAGTACTTC.

V gene TRBV19 combines with J gene TRBJ1-1, with D perhaps TRBD1 (6 bases). Trimming removed 5 bases from V and 1 base from J, with 11 bases in between. The CDR3 consists of 14 residues. In germline, CDR1 is LNHDA, CDR2 SQIVND (reference sequence). CDR3: CASSVQGPNTEAFF. Written as DNA, the CDR3 is TGTGCCAGTAGTGTACAGGGTCCGAACACTGAAGCTTTCTTT.

This rearrangement joins TRBV28 to TRBJ1-2; D might be TRBD1 (6 bases). Germline V gene data show CDR1 as MDHEN and CDR2 as SYDVKM. The CDR3 has 13 amino acids. V lost 5 bases and J lost 6, with 13 bases in between. The DNA for the CDR3 is TGTGCCAGCAGTCTTATTACAGGGAATGGCTACACCTTC. Translating gives CASSLITGNGYTF.

The V gene is TRBV6-5, the J gene TRBJ2-5; TRBD1 aligns across 9 bases. The CDR3 loop spans 13 amino acids. Trimming cost V 6 bases and J 4 bases; bases outside gene matches: 3. Germline values: CDR1 MNHEY, CDR2 SVGAGI. Here the CDR3 reads CASSSDRGETQYF. CDR3 in DNA: TGTGCCAGCAGCTCGGACAGGGGAGAGACCCAGTACTTC.

This clone was seen only once. V usage is TRBV6-5 and J usage is TRBJ2-7; tentatively, D is TRBD2 (5 bases). The germline V gene encodes CDR1 MNHEY and CDR2 SVGAGI. Trimming shortened V by 5 bases and J by 4 bases, and 15 bases separated the two germline ends. This CDR3 is 14 amino acids long. The chain's CDR3 is CASSEYVGVYEQYF. For the CDR3, the DNA is TGTGCCAGCAGTGAATATGTCGGGGTTTACGAGCAGTACTTC.

The rearrangement joins TRBV5-4 to TRBJ2-7, with TRBD1 matching over 8 bases. V gave up 5 bases and J gave up 4 bases; unmatched junction bases: 11. Germline V gene lookup returns CDR1 SGHNT and CDR2 YYREEE (reference sequence). The CDR3 consists of 15 residues. The CDR3, as DNA: TGTGCCAGCAGTTCCCCGGGACAGGTAAAATACGAGCAGTACTTC. This encodes CASSSPGQVKYEQYF.

This clone was detected only once. The gene calls are TRBV19 and TRBJ2-2; 9 bases align to TRBD2. Germline V gene lookup returns CDR1 LNHDA and CDR2 SQIVND (reference sequence). The CDR3 contains 17 residues. The V segment lost 3 bases and the J segment 3 bases; nucleotides outside the gene matches: 8. CDR3 residues: CASSMGSGGTYTGELFF. CDR3 DNA sequence: TGTGCCAGTAGTATGGGGAGCGGGGGGACGTACACCGGGGAGCTGTTTTTT.

V and J are TRBV5-6 and TRBJ2-7; 7 nucleotides match TRBD1. V lost 2 bases, J lost 3 bases, and 8 bases stayed unmatched. The CDR3 contains 15 residues. The germline CDR1 and CDR2 sequences are SGHDT and YYEEEE. The DNA of the CDR3 is TGTGCCAGCAGCTTCCGGACAGGTAGGGACTACGAGCAGTACTTC. It codes for CASSFRTGRDYEQYF.

The V gene is TRBV4-2, the J gene TRBJ2-3; D gene ambiguous. This CDR3 region has 16 residues. V shed 4 bases and J shed 6 bases, with 20 bases lying between them. Germline V CDR1 and CDR2: LGHNA, YNFKEQ. In DNA form, the CDR3 reads TGTGCCAGCAGCCGCCCCCAATTGGCTCTCGGGGATACGCAGTATTTT. The encoded protein is CASSRPQLALGDTQYF.

This rearrangement joins TRBV4-2 to TRBJ2-7; D not resolved. Germline loops: CDR1 LGHNA, CDR2 YNFKEQ. V shed 1 base and J shed 2 bases, with 6 bases lying between them. This CDR3 is 13 amino acids long. CDR3 DNA sequence: TGTGCCAGCAGCCAAGGGCCGACCTACGAGCAGTACTTC. Translated, it gives CASSQGPTYEQYF.

The J gene is TRBJ1-2, the V gene TRBV5-1; the match to TRBD1 covers 7 bases. Trimming cost V 2 bases and J 0 bases; bases outside gene matches: 13. Germline CDR1 and CDR2: SGHRS and YFSETQ. This CDR3 contains 18 residues. The CDR3 sequence is CASSLGPGQSLANYGYTF. CDR3 nucleotides: TGCGCCAGCAGCTTAGGGCCGGGACAGTCCCTAGCTAACTATGGCTACACCTTC.

The chain employs TRBV12-2 and TRBJ2-1; the D call of TRBD2 is as the table states it, not checked on the DNA. TRBV12-2 is a pseudogene. This CDR3 contains 14 residues. CDR3 in DNA: TGTGCAAGTCGCTTCAGCGGGGTGAACAATGAGCAGTTCTTC. Amino acid sequence: CASRFSGVNNEQFF.